This T cell receptor (beta chain) was identified during a study of blood T cell repertoires in COVID-19. The CDR3 has 20 amino acids. Germline CDR1 MNHEY, CDR2 SMNVEV (reference sequence). V lost 0 bases, J lost 8 bases, and 20 bases stayed unmatched. Measured with immunoSEQ multiplex PCR; TCRdb has only the in-frame clones, and not every one. This table holds tens of thousands of clones, about four fifths found once. The rearrangement links TRBV27 to TRBJ2-1, with 9 bases fitting TRBD2. The specimen sequenced was peripheral blood. The sequence derives from a human donor in a cohort sampled during active COVID-19. DNA of the CDR3: TGTGCCAGCAGTTTATCGTGGGGACAGAGCGGGAGGTACGGGTTCGATGAGCAGTTCTTC. Its translation: CASSLSWGQSGRYGFDEQFF.